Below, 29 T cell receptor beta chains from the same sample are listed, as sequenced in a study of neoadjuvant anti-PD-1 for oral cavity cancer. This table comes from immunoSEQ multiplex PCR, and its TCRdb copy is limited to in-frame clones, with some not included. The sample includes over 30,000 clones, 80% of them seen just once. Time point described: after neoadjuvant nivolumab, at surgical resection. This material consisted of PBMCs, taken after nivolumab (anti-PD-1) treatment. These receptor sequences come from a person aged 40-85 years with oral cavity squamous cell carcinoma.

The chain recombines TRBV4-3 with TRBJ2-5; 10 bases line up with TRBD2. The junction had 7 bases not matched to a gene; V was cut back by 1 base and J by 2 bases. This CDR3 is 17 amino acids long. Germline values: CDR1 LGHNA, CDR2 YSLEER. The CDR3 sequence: CASSQGAGGARQETQYF. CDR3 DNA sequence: TGCGCCAGCAGCCAAGGAGCGGGGGGGGCTCGACAAGAGACCCAGTACTTC.

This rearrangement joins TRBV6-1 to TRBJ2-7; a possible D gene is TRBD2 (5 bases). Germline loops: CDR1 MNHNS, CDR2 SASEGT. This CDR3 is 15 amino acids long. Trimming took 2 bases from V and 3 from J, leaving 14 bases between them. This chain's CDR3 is CASSEPAAGNYEQYF. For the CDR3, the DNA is TGTGCCAGCAGTGAACCTGCGGCGGGCAACTACGAGCAGTACTTC.

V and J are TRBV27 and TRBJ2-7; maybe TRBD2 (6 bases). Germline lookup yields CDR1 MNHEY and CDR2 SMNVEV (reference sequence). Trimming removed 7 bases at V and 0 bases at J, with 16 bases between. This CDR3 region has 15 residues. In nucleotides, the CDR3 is TGTGCCAGCACCCGAATGGGGGGTCCCTCCTACGAGCAGTACTTC. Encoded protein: CASTRMGGPSYEQYF.

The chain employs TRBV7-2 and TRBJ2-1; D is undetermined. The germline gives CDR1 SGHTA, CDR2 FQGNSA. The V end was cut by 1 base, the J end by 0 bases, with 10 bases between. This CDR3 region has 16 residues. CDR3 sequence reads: CASSLDHRSSYNEQFF. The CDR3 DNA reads TGTGCCAGCAGCTTAGACCACAGAAGCTCCTACAATGAGCAGTTCTTC.

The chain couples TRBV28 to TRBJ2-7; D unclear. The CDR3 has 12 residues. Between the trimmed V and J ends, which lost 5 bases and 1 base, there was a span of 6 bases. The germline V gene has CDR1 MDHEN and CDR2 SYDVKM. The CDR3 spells CASSTDSYEQYF. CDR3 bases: TGTGCCAGCAGTACAGATTCCTACGAGCAGTACTTC.

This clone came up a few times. CDR3 amino acids: CASSSEMNTEAFF. The CDR3 DNA reads TGTGCCAGCAGCTCCGAGATGAACACTGAAGCTTTCTTT. V and J are TRBV7-7 and TRBJ1-1; D gene uncertain. Between the trimmed V and J ends, which lost 4 bases and 0 bases, there was a span of 6 bases. Germline V gene lookup returns CDR1 SSHAT and CDR2 FNYEAQ (reference sequence). The CDR3 is 13 amino acids. The variable domain in full, with the rest retrieved from reference TRBV7-7 and TRBJ1-1, is GAGVSQSPRYKVTKRGQDVTLRCDPISSHATLYWYQQALGQGPEFLTYFNYEAQPDKSGLPSDRFSAERPEGSISTLTIQRTEQRDSAMYRCASSSEMNTEAFFGQGTRLTVV.

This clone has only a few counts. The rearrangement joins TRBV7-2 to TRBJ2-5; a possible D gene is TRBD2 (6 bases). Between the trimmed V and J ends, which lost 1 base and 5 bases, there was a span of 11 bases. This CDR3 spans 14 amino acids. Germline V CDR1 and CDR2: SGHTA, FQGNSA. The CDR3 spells CASSLGPRGETQYF. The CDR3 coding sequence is TGTGCCAGCAGCTTAGGACCCCGGGGGGAGACCCAGTACTTC.

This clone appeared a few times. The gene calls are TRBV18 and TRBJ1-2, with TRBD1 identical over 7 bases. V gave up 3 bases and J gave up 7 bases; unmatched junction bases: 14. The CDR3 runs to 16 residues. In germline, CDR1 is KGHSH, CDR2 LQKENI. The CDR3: CASSPRDSGEGGGYTF. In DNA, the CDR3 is TGTGCCAGCTCACCCCGGGACAGCGGCGAGGGGGGTGGCTACACCTTC. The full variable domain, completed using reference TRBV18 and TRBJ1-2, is NAGVMQNPRHLVRRRGQEARLRCSPMKGHSHVYWYRQLPEEGLKFMVYLQKENIIDESGMPKERFSAEFPKEGPSILRIQQVVRGDSAAYFCASSPRDSGEGGGYTFGSGTRLTVV.

This CDR3 is CASRDRGREETQYF. The CDR3, as DNA: TGTGCCAGCAGAGACAGGGGGCGCGAAGAGACCCAGTACTTC. The chain has TRBV6-1 and TRBJ2-5; 10 bases agree with TRBD1. Germline V gene data show CDR1 as MNHNS and CDR2 as SASEGT. With 6 bases clipped from V and 3 bases from J, the junction kept 4 bases outside the gene matches. The CDR3 totals 14 residues.

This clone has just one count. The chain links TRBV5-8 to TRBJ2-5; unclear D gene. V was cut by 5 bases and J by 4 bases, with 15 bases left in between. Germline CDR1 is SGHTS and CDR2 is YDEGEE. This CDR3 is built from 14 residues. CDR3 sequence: CASSRKDVVETQYF. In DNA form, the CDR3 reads TGTGCCAGCAGTCGAAAGGATGTCGTAGAGACCCAGTACTTC.

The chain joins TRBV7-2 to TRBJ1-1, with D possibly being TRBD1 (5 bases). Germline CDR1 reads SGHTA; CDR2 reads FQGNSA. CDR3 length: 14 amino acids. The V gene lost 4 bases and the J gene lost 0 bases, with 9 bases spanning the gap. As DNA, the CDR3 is TGTGCCAGCAGCTCGGGACGAGTGAACACTGAAGCTTTCTTT. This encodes CASSSGRVNTEAFF.

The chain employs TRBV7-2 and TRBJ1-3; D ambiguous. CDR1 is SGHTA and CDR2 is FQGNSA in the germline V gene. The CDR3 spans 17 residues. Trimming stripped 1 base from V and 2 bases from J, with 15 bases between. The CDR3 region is CASSLESALDPGNTIYF. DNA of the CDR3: TGTGCCAGCAGCTTAGAGTCTGCTTTAGACCCTGGAAACACCATATATTTT.

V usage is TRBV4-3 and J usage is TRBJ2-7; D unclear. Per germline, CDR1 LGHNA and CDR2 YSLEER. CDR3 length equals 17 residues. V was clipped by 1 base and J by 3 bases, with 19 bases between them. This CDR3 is CASSQGLGHDVYYEQYF. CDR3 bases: TGCGCCAGCAGCCAAGGCCTGGGCCATGACGTTTACTACGAGCAGTACTTC.

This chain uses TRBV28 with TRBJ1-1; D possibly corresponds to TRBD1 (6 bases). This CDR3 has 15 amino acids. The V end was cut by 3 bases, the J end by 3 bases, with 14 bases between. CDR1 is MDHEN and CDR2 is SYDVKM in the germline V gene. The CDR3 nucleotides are TGTGCCAGCAGTTTTTCCGCAGGGGCTTACACTGAAGCTTTCTTT. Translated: CASSFSAGAYTEAFF.

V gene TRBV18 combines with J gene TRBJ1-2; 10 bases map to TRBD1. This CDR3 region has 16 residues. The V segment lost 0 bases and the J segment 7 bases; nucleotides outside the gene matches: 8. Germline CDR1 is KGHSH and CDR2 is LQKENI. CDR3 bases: TGTGCCAGCTCACCACCATCGACAGGGGGCGCAGGTGGCTACACCTTC. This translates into CASSPPSTGGAGGYTF.

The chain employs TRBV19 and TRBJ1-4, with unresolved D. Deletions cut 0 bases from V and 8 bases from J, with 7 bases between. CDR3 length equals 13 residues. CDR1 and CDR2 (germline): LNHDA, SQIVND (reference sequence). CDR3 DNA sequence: TGTGCCAGTAGTATAGATCGGGAAGAAAAACTGTTTTTT. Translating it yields CASSIDREEKLFF.

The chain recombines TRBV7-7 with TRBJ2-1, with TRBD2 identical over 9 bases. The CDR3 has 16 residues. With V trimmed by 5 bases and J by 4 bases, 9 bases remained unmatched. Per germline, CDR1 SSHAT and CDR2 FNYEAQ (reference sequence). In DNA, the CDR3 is TGTGCCAGCAGCCGCCAAGCGGGGGGCCCTTACAATGAGCAGTTCTTC. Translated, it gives CASSRQAGGPYNEQFF.

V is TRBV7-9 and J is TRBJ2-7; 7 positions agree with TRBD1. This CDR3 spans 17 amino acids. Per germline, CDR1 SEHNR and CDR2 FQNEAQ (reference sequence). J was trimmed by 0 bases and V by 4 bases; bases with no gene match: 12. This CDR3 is CASSSPTGPFSSYEQYF. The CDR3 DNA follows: TGTGCCAGCAGCTCACCGACAGGGCCCTTCTCCTCCTACGAGCAGTACTTC.

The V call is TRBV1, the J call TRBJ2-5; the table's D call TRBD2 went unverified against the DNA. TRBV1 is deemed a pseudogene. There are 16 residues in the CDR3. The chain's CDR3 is CTSSQDGGGHQETQYF. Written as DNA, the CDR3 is TGCACCAGCAGCCAAGACGGGGGGGGCCACCAAGAGACCCAGTACTTC.

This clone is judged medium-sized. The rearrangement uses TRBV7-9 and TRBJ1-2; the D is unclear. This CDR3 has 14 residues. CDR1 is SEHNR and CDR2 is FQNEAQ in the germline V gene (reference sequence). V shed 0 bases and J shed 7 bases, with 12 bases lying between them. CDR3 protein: CASSLAEPIGGYTF. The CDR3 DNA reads TGTGCCAGCAGCTTAGCAGAACCAATTGGTGGCTACACCTTC.

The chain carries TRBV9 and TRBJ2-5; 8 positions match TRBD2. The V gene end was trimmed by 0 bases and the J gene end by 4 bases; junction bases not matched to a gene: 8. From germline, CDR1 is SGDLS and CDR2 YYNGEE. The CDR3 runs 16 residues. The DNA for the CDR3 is TGTGCCAGCAGCGTAGATGTAGCGGGAATGGGAGAGACCCAGTACTTC. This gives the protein CASSVDVAGMGETQYF.

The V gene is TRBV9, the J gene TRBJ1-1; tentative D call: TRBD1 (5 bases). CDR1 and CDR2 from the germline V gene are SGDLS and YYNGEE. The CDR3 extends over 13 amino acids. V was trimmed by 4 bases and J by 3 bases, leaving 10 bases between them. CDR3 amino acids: CASSPPGDTEAFF. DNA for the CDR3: TGTGCCAGCAGCCCCCCGGGGGACACTGAAGCTTTCTTT.

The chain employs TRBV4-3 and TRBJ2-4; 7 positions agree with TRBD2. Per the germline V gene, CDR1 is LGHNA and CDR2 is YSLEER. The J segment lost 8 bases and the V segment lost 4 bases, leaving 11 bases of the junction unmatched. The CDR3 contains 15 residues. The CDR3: CASSRGLVGNDIQYF. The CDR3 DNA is TGCGCCAGCAGCCGAGGACTAGTGGGGAACGACATTCAGTACTTC.

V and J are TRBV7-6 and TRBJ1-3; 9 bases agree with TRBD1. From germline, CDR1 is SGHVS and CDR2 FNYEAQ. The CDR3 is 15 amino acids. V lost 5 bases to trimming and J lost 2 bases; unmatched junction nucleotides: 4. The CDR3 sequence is CASSRDRETGNTIYF. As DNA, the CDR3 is TGTGCCAGCAGCAGGGACAGGGAAACTGGAAACACCATATATTTT.

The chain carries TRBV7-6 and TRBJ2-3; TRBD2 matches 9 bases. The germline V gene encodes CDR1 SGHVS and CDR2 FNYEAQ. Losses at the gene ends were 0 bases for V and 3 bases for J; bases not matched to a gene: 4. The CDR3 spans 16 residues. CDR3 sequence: CASSLARGGRTDTQYF. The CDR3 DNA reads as TGTGCCAGCAGCTTAGCGCGGGGGGGCCGGACAGATACGCAGTATTTT.

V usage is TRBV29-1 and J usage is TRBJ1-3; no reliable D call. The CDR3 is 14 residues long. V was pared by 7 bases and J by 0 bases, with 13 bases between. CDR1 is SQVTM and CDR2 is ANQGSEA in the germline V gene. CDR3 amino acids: CSAGSRSSGNTIYF. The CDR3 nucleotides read TGCAGCGCCGGTAGTCGTAGCTCTGGAAACACCATATATTTT.

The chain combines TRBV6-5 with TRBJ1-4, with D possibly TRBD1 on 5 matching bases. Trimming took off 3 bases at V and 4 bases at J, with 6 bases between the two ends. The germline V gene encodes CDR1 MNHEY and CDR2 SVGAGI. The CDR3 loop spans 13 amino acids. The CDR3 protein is CASSYDSNEKLFF. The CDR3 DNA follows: TGTGCCAGCAGTTATGACAGTAATGAAAAACTGTTTTTT.

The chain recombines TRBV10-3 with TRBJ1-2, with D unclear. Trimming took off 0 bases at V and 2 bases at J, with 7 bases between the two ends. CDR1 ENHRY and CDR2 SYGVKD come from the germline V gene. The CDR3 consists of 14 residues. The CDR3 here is CAISESSQNYGYTF. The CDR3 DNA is TGTGCCATCAGTGAGTCTAGTCAGAACTATGGCTACACCTTC.

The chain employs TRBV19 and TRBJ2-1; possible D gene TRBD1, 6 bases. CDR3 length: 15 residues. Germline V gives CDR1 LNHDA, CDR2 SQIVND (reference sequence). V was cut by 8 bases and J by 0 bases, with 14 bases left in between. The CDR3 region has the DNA TGTGCCAGTGGGACAATAGCGAGCTCCTACAATGAGCAGTTCTTC. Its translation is CASGTIASSYNEQFF.